This T cell receptor (beta chain) originates from a study of blood T cell repertoires in COVID-19 (dated by TCRdb to about 2020). Regarding the complete study: Samples from collaborators originated in the United States, Italy and Spain and spanned both the acute and convalescent phases of COVID-19. Deeply sampled blood TCRbeta repertoires from subjects exposed to, actively infected with, or recovered from COVID-19 were included in the dataset. The sample metadata nearly always contained a de-identified subject ID, COVID-19 status, age in years and sex. Where HLA class I and class II types were available, the types were taken from metadata supplied by the sample provider, not from assay-based typing. The repertoires were released in a freely available public database meant as a resource for research on the immune response to SARS-CoV-2. The material from the prospective study consisted of cDNA or gDNA derived from T cells, B-cell-depleted T cells, or PBMCs. Samples came from the ongoing ImmuneRACE study (first 160 participants) plus 1,254 subjects from 6 global collaborators.

Study-wide conclusions, independent of this receptor: Clinical and demographic metadata were provided uncurated, with the amount varying by source and participant.

Another Seattle source contributed samples from volunteer blood donors who had recovered from COVID-19. Each collaborating institution followed its own protocols to collect whole blood in K2EDTA tubes. For TCRbeta analysis, collaborators shipped samples in one of three forms: frozen whole blood, isolated PBMCs, or DNA extracted from either of those sample types. Regarding this clone: There is no known antigen for this receptor. No qualities accompany the bases; no much larger clone lies one base away.

TCRbeta CDR3 regions were amplified from genomic DNA by means of the immunoSEQ Assay, a bias-controlled multiplex PCR. Turning to the authors' computational methods: Within the assay, amplification of reference gene primers was used to estimate how many nucleated cells each sample contained. To quantify the absolute abundance of each unique TCRbeta CDR3 rearrangement, sequence reads were collapsed and filtered. For each sample, productive Simpson clonality was calculated by taking the square root of Simpson's diversity index across productive rearrangements. TCRdb holds this immuneACCESS table with in-frame rearrangements only. Some clones are missing; in checked studies, unresolved V genes explain under half, and the rest has no known cause. V and J calls and clone size come straight from that table; D and trimming were deduced from the DNA. The sample table holds 250,000 or so clones, of which around 86% were seen once. 0.94% of the sample is held by the ten biggest clonotypes.

The clonotype originates from a middle-aged woman who had recovered from COVID-19. Specimen: peripheral blood.

The nucleotides are TGTGCCAGCAGGAGGACTAGCGGGAGCCACAATGAGCAGTTCTTC. Translated, this is CASRRTSGSHNEQFF. In this chain, TRBV21-1 is recombined with TRBJ2-1; the D segment call TRBD2 is taken from the table without a DNA check. TRBV21-1 is a pseudogene. The CDR3 sequence holds 15 residues, the cysteine and phenylalanine included. Solely the CDR3 DNA is kept, with 45 bases framed from the first base.